This T cell receptor (beta chain) emerged from a study of shared clonotypes between healthy human individuals. General study results and limits: A reduction in generation probabilities was seen for non-shared clonotypes relative to those shared by all four donors. Depth was large, yet rarefaction showed that sorted-subset sequencing was incomplete.

Naive CD45RA+ and memory CD45RA-negative subsets were split from CD4+ cells. V was trimmed by 2 bases and J by 1 base, leaving 9 bases between them. The germline gives CDR1 SGHTA, CDR2 FQGNSA. The CDR3 covers 15 residues. Assay used: immunoSEQ multiplex PCR; TCRdb lists only in-frame clones, some missing. The repertoire holds about 2.4 million clones, about 92% seen once, with more than 0.12% in the top ten. Concerning this clone: Its target is not known.

The TCR comes from a man between 18 and 29 years old in good health. Sequenced material: naive CD4+ T cells sorted from blood. The sample's subset: CD45RA+ positively selected. The V gene is TRBV7-2, the J gene TRBJ1-5, with D uncertain. CDR3 coding DNA: TGTGCCAGCAGCTTATATGGGTTAAGCAATCAGCCCCAGCATTTT. Translated: CASSLYGLSNQPQHF. The full variable domain, completed using reference TRBV7-2 and TRBJ1-5, is GAGVSQSPSNKVTEKGKDVELRCDPISGHTALYWYRQSLGQGLEFLIYFQGNSAPDKSGLPSDRFSAERTGGSVSTLTIQRTQQEDSAVYLCASSLYGLSNQPQHFGDGTRLSIL.